This T cell receptor beta chain came from a study of persistence of HIV-infected CD4 T cells. A word on this clone: The antigen remains unidentified.

Sequencing used immunoSEQ version 4 in survey mode. TCRdb's table, derived via immunoSEQ multiplex PCR, lists solely in-frame clones and lacks some. The sample has roughly 41,000 clones, roughly 86% seen once. This nonspecific control used anti-CD3/anti-CD28 bead stimulation of CD4+ T cells. CD4+ T cells upregulating both CD40 ligand and CD69 were sorted as responding cells. CD4+ T cell counts exceeded 400 cells/uL; CMV serology was positive. For around 17 hours, CD8-depleted PBMCs received anti-CD28/CD49d costimulation, a CD40-blocking antibody and enfuvirtide. Study findings and constraints: TCR analyses could not target the rare provirus-carrying CMV-responding cells. Degenerate expanded CDR3beta sequences were enriched among CMV- and Gag-responding cells.

The germline V gene encodes CDR1 MNHEY and CDR2 SVGEGT. This CDR3 has 13 residues. V was pared by 4 bases and J by 3 bases, with 10 bases between. The chain employs TRBV6-2 or TRBV6-3 and TRBJ2-7, with D uncertain. The sequencing here drew on CD4+ T cells sorted from PBMCs after roughly 18-hour stimulation, taken from a patient who received antiretroviral therapy. The sequence derives from an adult man with HIV who was CMV-seropositive. The CDR3 is CASSFQPVYEQYF. In DNA, the CDR3 is TGTGCCAGCAGTTTCCAGCCTGTCTACGAGCAGTACTTC.